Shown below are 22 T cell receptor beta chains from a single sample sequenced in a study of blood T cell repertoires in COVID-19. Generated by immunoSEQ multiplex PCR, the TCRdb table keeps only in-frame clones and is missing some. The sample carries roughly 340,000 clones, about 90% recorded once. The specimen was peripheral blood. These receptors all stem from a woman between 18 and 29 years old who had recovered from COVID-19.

The CDR3 spells CASSGASTDTQYF. CDR3 DNA: TGTGCCAGCTCAGGGGCTAGCACAGATACGCAGTATTTT. The chain employs TRBV18 and TRBJ2-3; D may be TRBD1 (5 bases). Trimming removed 5 bases at V and 0 bases at J, with 6 bases between. CDR1 KGHSH and CDR2 LQKENI come from the germline V gene. This CDR3 is built from 13 residues.

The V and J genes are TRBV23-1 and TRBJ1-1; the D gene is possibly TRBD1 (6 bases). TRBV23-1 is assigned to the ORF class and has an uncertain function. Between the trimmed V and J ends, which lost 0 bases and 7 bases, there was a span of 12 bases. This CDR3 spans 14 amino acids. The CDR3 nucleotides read TGCGCCAGCAGTCAATCGTCAGGGGCGAATGAAGCTTTCTTT. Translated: CASSQSSGANEAFF.

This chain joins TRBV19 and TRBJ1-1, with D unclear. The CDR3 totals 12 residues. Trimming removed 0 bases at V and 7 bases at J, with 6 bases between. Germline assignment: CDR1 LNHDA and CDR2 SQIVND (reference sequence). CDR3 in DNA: TGTGCCAGTAGTATAGACTACAGTGAAGCTTTCTTT. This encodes CASSIDYSEAFF. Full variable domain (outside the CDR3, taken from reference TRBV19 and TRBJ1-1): DGGITQSPKYLFRKEGQNVTLSCEQNLNHDAMYWYRQDPGQGLRLIYYSQIVNDFQKGDIAEGYSVSREKKESFPLTVTSAQKNPTAFYLCASSIDYSEAFFGQGTRLTVV.

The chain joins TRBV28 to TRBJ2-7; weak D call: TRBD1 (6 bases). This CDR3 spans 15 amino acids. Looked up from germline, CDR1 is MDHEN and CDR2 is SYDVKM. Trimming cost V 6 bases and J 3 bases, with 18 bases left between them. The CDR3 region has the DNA TGTGCCAGCAGGGCCCAGGGGAATGATGACTACGAGCAGTACGTC. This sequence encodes CASRAQGNDDYEQYV.

This CDR3 is CASSTPRGTGGNQPQHF. Written as DNA, the CDR3 is TGTGCCAGTAGTACACCCCGAGGGACAGGGGGCAATCAGCCCCAGCATTTT. V gene TRBV19 combines with J gene TRBJ1-5; 10 bases line up with TRBD1. The length of the CDR3 is 17 residues. The germline V gene encodes CDR1 LNHDA and CDR2 SQIVND (reference sequence). V shed 4 bases, J shed 2 bases, and the junction held 8 bases outside the gene matches.

CDR3 residues: CAWKGLTGRGYTF. The CDR3 region has the DNA TGTGCCTGGAAGGGTTTAACAGGGCGCGGCTACACCTTC. The chain links TRBV30 to TRBJ1-2; perhaps TRBD1 as D (6 bases). V was trimmed by 4 bases and J by 8 bases, leaving 17 bases between them. Germline loops: CDR1 GTSNPN, CDR2 SVGIG (reference sequence). There are 13 residues in the CDR3.

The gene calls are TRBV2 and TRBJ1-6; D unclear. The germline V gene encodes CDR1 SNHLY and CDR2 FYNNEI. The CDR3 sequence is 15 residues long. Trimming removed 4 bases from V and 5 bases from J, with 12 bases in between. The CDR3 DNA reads TGTGCCAGCAGTGTCAGGAGGTCCGATAATTCACCCCTCCACTTT. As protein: CASSVRRSDNSPLHF. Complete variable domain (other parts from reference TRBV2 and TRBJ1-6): EPEVTQTPSHQVTQMGQEVILRCVPISNHLYFYWYRQILGQKVEFLVSFYNNEISEKSEIFDDQFSVERPDGSNFTLKIRSTKLEDSAMYFCASSVRRSDNSPLHFGNGTRLTVT.

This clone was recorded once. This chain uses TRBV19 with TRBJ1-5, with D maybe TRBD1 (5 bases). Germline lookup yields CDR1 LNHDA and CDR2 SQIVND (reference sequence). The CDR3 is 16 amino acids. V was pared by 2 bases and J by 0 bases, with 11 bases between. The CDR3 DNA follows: TGTGCCAGTAGTATATGGGGCGGGAATAGCAATCAGCCCCAGCATTTT. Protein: CASSIWGGNSNQPQHF. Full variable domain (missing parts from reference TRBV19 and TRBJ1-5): DGGITQSPKYLFRKEGQNVTLSCEQNLNHDAMYWYRQDPGQGLRLIYYSQIVNDFQKGDIAEGYSVSREKKESFPLTVTSAQKNPTAFYLCASSIWGGNSNQPQHFGDGTRLSIL.

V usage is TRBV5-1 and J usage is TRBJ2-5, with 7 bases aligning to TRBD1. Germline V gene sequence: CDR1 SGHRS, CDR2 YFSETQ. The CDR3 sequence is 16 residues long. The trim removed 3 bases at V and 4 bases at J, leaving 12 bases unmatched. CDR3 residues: CASSSDRALQGETQYF. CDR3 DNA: TGCGCCAGCAGCTCCGACAGGGCCCTTCAGGGAGAGACCCAGTACTTC.

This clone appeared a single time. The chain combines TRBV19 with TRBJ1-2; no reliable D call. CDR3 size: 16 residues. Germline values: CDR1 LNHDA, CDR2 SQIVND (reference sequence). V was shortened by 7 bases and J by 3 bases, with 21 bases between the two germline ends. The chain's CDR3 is CASNPRVAGDYYGYTF. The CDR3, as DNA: TGTGCCAGTAACCCACGAGTCGCAGGTGATTACTATGGCTACACCTTC.

The DNA of the CDR3 is TGTGCCAGCAGCCATAGCGGGACCTCAGATACGCAGTATTTT. This codes for CASSHSGTSDTQYF. This rearrangement joins TRBV9 to TRBJ2-3; 8 bases map to TRBD2. The CDR3 has 14 residues. CDR1 SGDLS and CDR2 YYNGEE come from the germline V gene. V dropped 4 bases and J dropped 4; count of bases not matched to a gene: 5.

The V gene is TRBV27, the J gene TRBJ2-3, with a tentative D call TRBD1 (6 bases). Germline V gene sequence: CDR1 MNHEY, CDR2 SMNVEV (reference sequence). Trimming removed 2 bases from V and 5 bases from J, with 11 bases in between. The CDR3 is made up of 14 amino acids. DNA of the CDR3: TGTGCCAGCAGTTTAAGCAGGGGAGTAGATACGCAGTATTTT. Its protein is CASSLSRGVDTQYF.

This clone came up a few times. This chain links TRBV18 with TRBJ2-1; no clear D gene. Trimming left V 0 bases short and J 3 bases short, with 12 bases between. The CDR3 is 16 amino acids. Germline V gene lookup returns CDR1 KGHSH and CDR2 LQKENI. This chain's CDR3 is CASSPPAGASYNEQFF. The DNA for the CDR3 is TGTGCCAGCTCACCACCGGCCGGAGCTAGCTACAATGAGCAGTTCTTC.

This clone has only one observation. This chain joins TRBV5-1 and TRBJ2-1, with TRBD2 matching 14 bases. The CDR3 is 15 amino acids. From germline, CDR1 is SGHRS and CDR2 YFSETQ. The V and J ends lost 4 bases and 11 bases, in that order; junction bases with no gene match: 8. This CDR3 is CASSQGTSGSTKQFF. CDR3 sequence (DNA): TGCGCCAGCAGCCAGGGGACTAGCGGGAGCACGAAGCAGTTCTTC.

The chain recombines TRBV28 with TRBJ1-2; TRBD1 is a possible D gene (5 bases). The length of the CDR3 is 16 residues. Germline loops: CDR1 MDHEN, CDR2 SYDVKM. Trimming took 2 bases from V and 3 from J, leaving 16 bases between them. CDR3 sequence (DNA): TGTGCCAGCAGTTTACGGGGGAGGGCGAAGGACTATGGCTACACCTTC. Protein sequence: CASSLRGRAKDYGYTF.

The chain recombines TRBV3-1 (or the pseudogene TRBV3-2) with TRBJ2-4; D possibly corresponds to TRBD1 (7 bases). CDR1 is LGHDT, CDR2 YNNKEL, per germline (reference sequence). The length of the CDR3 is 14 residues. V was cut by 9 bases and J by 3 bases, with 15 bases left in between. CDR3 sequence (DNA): TGTGCCAGTTCAGGGGGGACGTTCAAAAACATTCAGTACTTC. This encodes CASSGGTFKNIQYF.

CDR3 sequence (DNA): TGTGCCAGCAGCTTATACTCTAAATCCTACAATGAGCAGTTCTTC. It yields the protein CASSLYSKSYNEQFF. The chain carries TRBV7-9 and TRBJ2-1; D call uncertain. This CDR3 region has 15 residues. V lost 2 bases to trimming and J lost 1 base, with 9 bases between them. Germline values: CDR1 SEHNR, CDR2 FQNEAQ (reference sequence).

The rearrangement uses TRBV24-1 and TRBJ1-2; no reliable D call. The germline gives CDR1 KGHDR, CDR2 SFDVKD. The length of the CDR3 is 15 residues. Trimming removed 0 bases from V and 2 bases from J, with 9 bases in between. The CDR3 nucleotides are TGTGCCACCAGTGATTTGGTACAAAGAAACTATGGCTACACCTTC. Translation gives CATSDLVQRNYGYTF.

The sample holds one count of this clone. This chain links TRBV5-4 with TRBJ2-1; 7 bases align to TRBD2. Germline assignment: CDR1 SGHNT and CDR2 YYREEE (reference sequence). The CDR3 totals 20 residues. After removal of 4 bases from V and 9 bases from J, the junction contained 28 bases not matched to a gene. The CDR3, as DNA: TGTGCCAGCAGCCTGGGTCCTTTCCCTACTAGCGCGGGGAAGGAGGGTGAGCAGTTCTTC. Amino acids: CASSLGPFPTSAGKEGEQFF.

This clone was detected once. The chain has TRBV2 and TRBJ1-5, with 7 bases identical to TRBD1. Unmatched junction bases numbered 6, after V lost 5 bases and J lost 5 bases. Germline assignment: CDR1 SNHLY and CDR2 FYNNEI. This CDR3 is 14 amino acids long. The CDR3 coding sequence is TGTGCCAGCAGTACACAGGGGTCGGATCAGCCCCAGCATTTT. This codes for CASSTQGSDQPQHF.

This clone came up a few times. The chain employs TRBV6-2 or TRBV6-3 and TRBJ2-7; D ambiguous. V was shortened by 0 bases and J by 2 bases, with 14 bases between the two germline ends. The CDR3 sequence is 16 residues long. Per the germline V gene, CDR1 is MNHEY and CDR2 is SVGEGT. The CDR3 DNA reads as TGTGCCAGCAGTTACTCTAGAGTGCGCCAAGCCTACGAGCAGTACGTC. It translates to CASSYSRVRQAYEQYV.

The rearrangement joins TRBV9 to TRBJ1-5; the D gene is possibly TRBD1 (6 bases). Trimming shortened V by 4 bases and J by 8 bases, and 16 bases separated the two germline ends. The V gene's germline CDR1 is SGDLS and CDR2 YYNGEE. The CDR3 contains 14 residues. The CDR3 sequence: CASSPSGGQEPQHF. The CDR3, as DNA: TGTGCCAGCAGCCCAAGCGGGGGGCAGGAGCCCCAGCATTTT. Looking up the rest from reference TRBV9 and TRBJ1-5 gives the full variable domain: DSGVTQTPKHLITATGQRVTLRCSPRSGDLSVYWYQQSLDQGLQFLIQYYNGEERAKGNILERFSAQQFPDLHSELNLSSLELGDSALYFCASSPSGGQEPQHFGDGTRLSIL.